One T cell receptor (beta chain) is described in this entry. As the sequencing template, cDNA was produced by extracting RNA and reverse transcribing it. Clones were sequenced by immunoSEQ multiplex PCR, and TCRdb holds only the in-frame ones, with some missing. The sample lists hundreds of thousands of clones; 66% were seen once. The data belong to a study of CD8+ T cells in alopecia areata. Study-level background: The SALT score measured affected scalp surface percentage in treated patients.

Sample treatment: oral pan-JAK inhibitor, 5-10 mg twice daily. The CDR3 length is 13 residues. Looked up from germline, CDR1 is SGHVS and CDR2 is FQNEAQ. V dropped 7 bases and J dropped 4 bases, with 11 bases sitting between them. The input for sequencing was CD4+ T cells sorted from blood, taken between weeks 44 and 45, from a patient treated with tofacitinib. This clonotype was obtained from a human donor with alopecia areata. The chain couples TRBV7-8 to TRBJ2-1; weak D call: TRBD1 (6 bases). The CDR3 DNA follows: TGTGCCAGCAACCGGGACACGTACAATGAGCAGTTCTTC. Translated, it gives CASNRDTYNEQFF.